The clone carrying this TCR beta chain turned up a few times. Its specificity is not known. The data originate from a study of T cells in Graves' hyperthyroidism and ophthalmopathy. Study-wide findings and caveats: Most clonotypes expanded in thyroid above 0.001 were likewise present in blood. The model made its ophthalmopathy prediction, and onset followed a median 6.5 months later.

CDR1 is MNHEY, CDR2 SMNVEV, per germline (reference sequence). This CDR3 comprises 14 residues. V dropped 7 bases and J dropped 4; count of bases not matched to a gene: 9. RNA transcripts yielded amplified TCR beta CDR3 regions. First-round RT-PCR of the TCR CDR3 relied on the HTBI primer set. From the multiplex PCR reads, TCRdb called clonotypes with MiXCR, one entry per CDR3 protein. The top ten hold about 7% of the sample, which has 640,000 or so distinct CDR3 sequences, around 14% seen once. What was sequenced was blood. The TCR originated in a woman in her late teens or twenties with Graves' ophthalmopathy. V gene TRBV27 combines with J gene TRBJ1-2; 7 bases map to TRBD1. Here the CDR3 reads CASTMGNRGYGYTF. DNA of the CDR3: TGTGCCAGCACTATGGGAAACAGGGGCTATGGCTACACCTTC.